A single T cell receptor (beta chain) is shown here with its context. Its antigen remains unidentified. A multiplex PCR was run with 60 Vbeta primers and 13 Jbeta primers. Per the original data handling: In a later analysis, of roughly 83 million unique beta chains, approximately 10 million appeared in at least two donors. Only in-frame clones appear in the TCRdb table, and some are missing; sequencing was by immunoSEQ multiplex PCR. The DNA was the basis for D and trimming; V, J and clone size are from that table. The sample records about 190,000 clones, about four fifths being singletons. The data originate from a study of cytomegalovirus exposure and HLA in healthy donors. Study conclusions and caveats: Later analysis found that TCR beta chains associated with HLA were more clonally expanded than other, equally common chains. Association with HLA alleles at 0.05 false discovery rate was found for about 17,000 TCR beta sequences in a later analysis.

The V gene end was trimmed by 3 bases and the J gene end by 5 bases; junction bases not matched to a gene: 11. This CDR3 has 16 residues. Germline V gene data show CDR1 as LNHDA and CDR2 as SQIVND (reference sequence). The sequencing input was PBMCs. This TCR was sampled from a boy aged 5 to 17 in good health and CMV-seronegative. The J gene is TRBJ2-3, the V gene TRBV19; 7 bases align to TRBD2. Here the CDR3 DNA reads TGTGCCAGTAGTATTTCTCAGGGTTGGGAGGGAGATACGCAGTATTTT. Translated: CASSISQGWEGDTQYF.